A single sample is the source of the 5 T cell receptor beta chains below, sequenced in a study of PD-1 blockade in classical Hodgkin lymphoma (dated by TCRdb to the early 2020s). The method behind the library was the immunoSEQ multiplex PCR assay. Imported from immuneACCESS, the table was reduced by TCRdb to in-frame sequences with V and J called. These copies leave out some clones; in studies compared against another copy, an unresolved V gene accounts for under half, and the cause of the remainder is not known. The sample data list about 110,000 clones, and 80% to 90% of these were observed just once. Clones ranked in the top ten supply 15% to 20% of the sample. The time point label, as the study defines it: cycle 2 day 1 (C2D1) of nivolumab. Every trial patient had relapsed after autologous stem cell transplantation, and cohorts A, B and C differed in prior brentuximab vedotin exposure. Material: peripheral blood mononuclear cells (PBMCs), obtained before the second cycle of nivolumab. The receptors were gathered from a human donor with classical Hodgkin lymphoma.

The rearrangement joins TRBV19 to TRBJ1-4, with D possibly matching TRBD1 (5 bases). The CDR3 runs to 15 residues. Trimming stripped 5 bases from V and 6 bases from J, with 16 bases between. Germline values: CDR1 LNHDA, CDR2 SQIVND (reference sequence). CDR3 residues: CASSPGGAGYEKLFF. The CDR3 DNA follows: TGTGCCAGTAGTCCGGGTGGGGCAGGGTATGAAAAACTGTTTTTT. Full variable domain (outside the CDR3, taken from reference TRBV19 and TRBJ1-4): DGGITQSPKYLFRKEGQNVTLSCEQNLNHDAMYWYRQDPGQGLRLIYYSQIVNDFQKGDIAEGYSVSREKKESFPLTVTSAQKNPTAFYLCASSPGGAGYEKLFFGSGTQLSVL.

The chain uses TRBV6-1 and TRBJ2-7; D is tentatively TRBD1 or TRBD2 (6 bases each). V lost 4 bases and J 9 bases, leaving 22 bases between the germline ends. The CDR3 spans 15 residues. Germline CDR1 MNHNS, CDR2 SASEGT. The CDR3 here is CASSVDWGADVGQYF. CDR3 DNA: TGTGCCAGCAGTGTCGACTGGGGGGCAGATGTCGGGCAGTACTTC.

The CDR3 region has the DNA TGTGCCAGCTCACCTTCGGTACCCGGGGGTGAAAAACTGTTTTTT. This sequence encodes CASSPSVPGGEKLFF. V usage is TRBV18 and J usage is TRBJ1-4; D possibly corresponds to TRBD1 (5 bases). The germline V gene encodes CDR1 KGHSH and CDR2 LQKENI. With 3 bases removed from V and 7 bases from J, the gap between germline ends came to 15 bases. The CDR3 runs 15 residues.

The rearrangement uses TRBV2 and TRBJ2-1; 8 nucleotides agree with TRBD2. Germline CDR1 reads SNHLY; CDR2 reads FYNNEI. The CDR3 covers 15 residues. V lost 5 bases and J lost 5; bases outside the gene matches: 8. CDR3 region: CASSPVGTRDNEQFF. CDR3 DNA: TGTGCCAGCAGTCCCGTAGGGACTAGGGACAATGAGCAGTTCTTC. The entire variable domain, with the rest obtained from reference TRBV2 and TRBJ2-1, is as follows: EPEVTQTPSHQVTQMGQEVILRCVPISNHLYFYWYRQILGQKVEFLVSFYNNEISEKSEIFDDQFSVERPDGSNFTLKIRSTKLEDSAMYFCASSPVGTRDNEQFFGPGTRLTVL.

The rearrangement links TRBV7-9 to TRBJ2-3; no definite D call. V dropped 1 base and J dropped 5 bases, with 4 bases sitting between them. CDR3 length equals 12 residues. The germline CDR1 and CDR2 sequences are SEHNR and FQNEAQ (reference sequence). The CDR3: CASSLDEDTQYF. CDR3 DNA sequence: TGTGCCAGCAGCTTAGATGAAGATACGCAGTATTTT.